The clone carrying this TCR beta chain was counted ten times or more. Its antigen is undetermined. The entry originates in a study of read filtering for tumor transcriptome and immune sequencing. About the study: Whole-transcriptome libraries were prepared after DNase treatment. IR-seq gave about 4.05 to 11 million TCR reads per sample; RNA-seq gave 85 to 1273. Whole-study findings and limits: Roughly four fifths of IR-seq clonotypes had one read, totaling about 3.5% of reads; RNA-seq: approximately 75% and 45%. Even smaller IR-seq throughput identified most shared clonotypes.

V shed 5 bases, J shed 5 bases, and the junction held 5 bases outside the gene matches. CDR1 and CDR2 (germline): MNHEY, SMNVEV (reference sequence). The CDR3 has 13 residues. The library was built from around 400 ng RNA with molecular barcoded adaptors for alpha/delta and beta/gamma chains. A single record per CDR3 protein comes from TCRdb applying MiXCR to the reads. This sample carries 20,000 to 25,000 distinct CDR3 sequences, roughly 13% of them seen once, and the ten largest clones take around 62%. The chain employs TRBV27 and TRBJ2-5; 7 bases map to TRBD2. Sequences were obtained from a population of CD138-negative cells sorted from bone marrow. The clonotype was recovered from a donor at least 40 years old with multiple myeloma. The CDR3 DNA sequence: TGTGCCAGCAGTGACGCGGGGGTGGAGACCCAGTACTTC. Protein: CASSDAGVETQYF.